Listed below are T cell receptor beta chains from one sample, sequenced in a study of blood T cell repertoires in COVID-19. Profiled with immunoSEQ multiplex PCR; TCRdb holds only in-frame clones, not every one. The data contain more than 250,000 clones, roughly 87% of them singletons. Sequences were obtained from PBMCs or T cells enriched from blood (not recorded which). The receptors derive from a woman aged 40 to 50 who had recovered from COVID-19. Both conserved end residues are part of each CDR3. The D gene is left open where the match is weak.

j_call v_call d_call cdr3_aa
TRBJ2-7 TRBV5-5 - CASSNREEQYF
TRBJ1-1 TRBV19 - CASSISRGGKAFF
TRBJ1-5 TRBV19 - CASSLGTGRNQPQHF
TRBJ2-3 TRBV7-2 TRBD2 CASSHRLAGGADTQYF
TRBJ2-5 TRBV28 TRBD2 CASSLPRRGAGGGVQETQYF
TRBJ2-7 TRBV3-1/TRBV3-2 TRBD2 CASSQERESYF
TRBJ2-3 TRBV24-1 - CATSDAGPTAGDTQYF
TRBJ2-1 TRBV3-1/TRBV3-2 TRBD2 CASSEGAGGPYNEQFF
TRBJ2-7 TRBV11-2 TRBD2 CASSFLAGTYEQYF
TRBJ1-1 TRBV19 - CASSLQGLNTEAFF
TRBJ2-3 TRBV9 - CASRGDISTDTQYF
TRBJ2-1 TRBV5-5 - CASSLRDGYNEQFF
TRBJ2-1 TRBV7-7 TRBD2 CASSYISGRPSRAQFF
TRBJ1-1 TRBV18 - CASSPIPLPDSAEAFF
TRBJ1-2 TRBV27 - CASSPRTVNYGYTF
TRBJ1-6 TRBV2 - CASRGESGYAGSPLHF
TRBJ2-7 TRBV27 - CASSLSGGLYSFRYEQYF
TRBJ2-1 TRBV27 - CASFRVLSYNEQFF
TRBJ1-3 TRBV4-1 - CASSQDQGRPSGNTIYF
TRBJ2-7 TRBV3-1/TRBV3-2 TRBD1 CASSPVWTGAYEQYF
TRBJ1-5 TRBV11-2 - CASSNRQGIQPQHF
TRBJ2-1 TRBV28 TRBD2 CASSLGAGGPPNEQFF
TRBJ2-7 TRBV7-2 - CASSRGPGAYEQYF